A single sample is the source of the 25 T cell receptor beta chains below, sequenced in a study of blood T cell repertoires in COVID-19. Using immunoSEQ multiplex PCR, the repertoire was profiled, and TCRdb retains in-frame clones only, with some absent. The sample has under 200,000 clones, around four fifths seen once. Material: peripheral blood. The origin of the receptors is a woman between 40 and 50 years old with acute or convalescent COVID-19.

The rearrangement joins TRBV28 to TRBJ2-7; D perhaps matches TRBD1 (6 bases). The CDR3 contains 12 residues. The germline V gene encodes CDR1 MDHEN and CDR2 SYDVKM. The V and J ends lost 3 bases and 3 bases respectively, with 6 bases between them. The CDR3 here is CASSLDSYEQYF. For the CDR3, the DNA is TGTGCCAGCAGTTTGGACAGCTACGAGCAGTACTTC.

This rearrangement joins TRBV15 to TRBJ2-7, with a possible D match to TRBD1 (5 bases). V was trimmed by 0 bases and J by 2 bases, leaving 8 bases between them. From germline, CDR1 is LNHNV and CDR2 YYDKDF (reference sequence). The CDR3 is 14 amino acids. The CDR3 protein is CATSRDRVTYEQYF. CDR3 in DNA: TGTGCCACCAGCAGAGACAGGGTAACCTACGAGCAGTACTTC.

The CDR3 coding sequence is TGTGCCAGCAGTTCCGGGGGGCGGAGTACTGAAGCTTTCTTT. It translates to CASSSGGRSTEAFF. The V call is TRBV6-6, the J call TRBJ1-1; possibly TRBD1 for D (6 bases). Per germline, CDR1 MNHNY and CDR2 SVGAGI (reference sequence). The germline V and J ends were trimmed by 4 bases and 5 bases, with 14 bases remaining between them. The CDR3 is made up of 14 amino acids.

The CDR3 loop is CASSPSTSNTGELFF. The CDR3 DNA reads as TGTGCCAGCTCACCGTCTACTAGCAACACCGGGGAGCTGTTTTTT. The J gene is TRBJ2-2, the V gene TRBV18; tentative D call: TRBD2 (6 bases). Germline V gene sequence: CDR1 KGHSH, CDR2 LQKENI. The CDR3 is 15 residues long. V lost 3 bases and J lost 2, with 10 bases in between.

This chain connects TRBV4-1 to TRBJ2-2, with 7 bases identical to TRBD2. Germline V CDR1 and CDR2: MGHRA, YSYEKL. Trimming at V came to 4 bases and at J to 2 bases, leaving 10 bases not matched to a gene. There are 17 residues in the CDR3. The CDR3 spells CASSPEGSGANTGELFF. CDR3 DNA: TGCGCCAGCAGCCCAGAGGGGAGCGGGGCAAACACCGGGGAGCTGTTTTTT.

The chain has TRBV6-4 and TRBJ2-1, with 10 bases fitting TRBD2. The CDR3 runs to 16 residues. The ends lost 5 bases at V and 7 bases at J; junction bases unmatched: 11. Germline lookup yields CDR1 MRHNA and CDR2 SNTAGT. The DNA of the CDR3 is TGTGCCAGCAGTAAGGAGGGACTAGCGAGAAGGAATGAGCAGTTCTTC. Protein sequence: CASSKEGLARRNEQFF.

The chain carries TRBV5-4 and TRBJ1-1, with TRBD1 as a possible D gene (6 bases). The CDR3 extends over 15 amino acids. In germline, CDR1 is SGHNT, CDR2 YYREEE (reference sequence). Trimming pared 0 bases from V and 7 bases from J, leaving 16 bases between. The CDR3 bases are TGTGCCAGCAGCTTGGGGGGGGGCGGATTTCATGAAGCTTTCTTT. Amino acid sequence: CASSLGGGGFHEAFF. Full variable domain (missing parts from reference TRBV5-4 and TRBJ1-1): ETGVTQSPTHLIKTRGQQVTLRCSSQSGHNTVSWYQQALGQGPQFIFQYYREEENGRGNFPPRFSGLQFPNYSSELNVNALELDDSALYLCASSLGGGGFHEAFFGQGTRLTVV.

The chain uses TRBV28 and TRBJ1-4; D is unresolved. The V end was cut by 5 bases, the J end by 7 bases, with 11 bases between. CDR3 length: 13 residues. Germline loops: CDR1 MDHEN, CDR2 SYDVKM. CDR3 region: CASSPETTEKLFF. The CDR3 coding sequence is TGTGCCAGCAGTCCTGAGACAACTGAAAAACTGTTTTTT. Using reference TRBV28 and TRBJ1-4 for the parts outside the CDR3, the full variable domain is DVKVTQSSRYLVKRTGEKVFLECVQDMDHENMFWYRQDPGLGLRLIYFSYDVKMKEKGDIPEGYSVSREKKERFSLILESASTNQTSMYLCASSPETTEKLFFGSGTQLSVL.

The V gene is TRBV5-1, the J gene TRBJ1-2, with a possible D match to TRBD1 (6 bases). This CDR3 has 13 amino acids. Germline V gene data show CDR1 as SGHRS and CDR2 as YFSETQ. Trimming took 5 bases from V and 2 from J, leaving 10 bases between them. CDR3 in DNA: TGCGCCAGCAGGGAGGACAGCAACTATGGCTACACCTTC. Protein product: CASREDSNYGYTF.

J is TRBJ1-2 and V is TRBV7-8; possibly TRBD1 for D (5 bases). The CDR3 runs 15 residues. The V gene's germline CDR1 is SGHVS and CDR2 FQNEAQ. The ends were cut back, 1 base at V and 4 bases at J, with 13 bases in the middle. CDR3 sequence reads: CASSLGPGRGYGYTF. CDR3 bases: TGTGCCAGCAGCTTAGGCCCGGGGAGGGGCTATGGCTACACCTTC.

This clone was recorded once. The rearrangement joins TRBV6-1 to TRBJ2-7; 9 positions agree with TRBD1. CDR1 is MNHNS, CDR2 SASEGT, per germline. The V segment lost 2 bases and the J segment 3 bases; nucleotides outside the gene matches: 8. This CDR3 is built from 16 residues. CDR3 sequence (DNA): TGTGCCAGCAGTGAATCTCCGGGACAGGGATTCTACGAGCAGTACTTC. This gives the protein CASSESPGQGFYEQYF.

In its sample, this clone was seen once. This chain connects TRBV18 to TRBJ2-7; D call uncertain. CDR1 is KGHSH, CDR2 LQKENI, per germline. V was cut by 6 bases and J by 6 bases, with 15 bases left in between. The CDR3 extends over 13 amino acids. The CDR3 spells CASSRYPYGEQYF. As DNA, the CDR3 is TGTGCCAGCTCCCGCTACCCGTATGGCGAGCAGTACTTC.

The chain uses TRBV18 and TRBJ2-1, with a tentative D call TRBD2 (5 bases). CDR1 and CDR2 from the germline V gene are KGHSH and LQKENI. Between the trimmed V and J ends, which lost 6 bases and 0 bases, there was a span of 12 bases. The CDR3 spans 15 residues. The CDR3 sequence is CASSLGGSSYNEQFF. The CDR3, as DNA: TGTGCCAGCTCGCTCGGTGGGAGCTCCTACAATGAGCAGTTCTTC.

This clone was observed a few times. Written as DNA, the CDR3 is TGCGCCAGCAGCTTCGACGGTAGACTAGCGGGAGGGATGGATACGCAGTATTTT. Translating gives CASSFDGRLAGGMDTQYF. The chain has TRBV5-1 and TRBJ2-3, with TRBD2 identical over 14 bases. Per the germline V gene, CDR1 is SGHRS and CDR2 is YFSETQ. This CDR3 has 18 residues. The J segment lost 6 bases and the V segment lost 2 bases, leaving 11 bases of the junction unmatched.

V gene TRBV19 combines with J gene TRBJ2-3; 8 bases match TRBD2. J lost 0 bases, V lost 5 bases, and 16 bases had no gene match. CDR1 is LNHDA, CDR2 SQIVND, per germline (reference sequence). CDR3 length: 19 amino acids. CDR3: CASSPLPVGLAGSTDTQYF. The CDR3 DNA follows: TGTGCCAGTAGTCCTCTCCCGGTGGGTCTAGCGGGCAGCACAGATACGCAGTATTTT.

The chain employs TRBV30 and TRBJ1-4; no clear D. The ends were cut back, 0 bases at V and 8 bases at J, with 13 bases in the middle. The CDR3 loop spans 14 amino acids. Per germline, CDR1 GTSNPN and CDR2 SVGIG (reference sequence). The CDR3 region is CAWSVYGAKEKLFF. The CDR3 coding sequence is TGTGCCTGGAGTGTATACGGAGCGAAAGAAAAACTGTTTTTT.

In nucleotides, the CDR3 is TGTGCCAGCAGTGAGCCCCAGGGAAGAAATAGCAATCAGCCCCAGCATTTT. As protein: CASSEPQGRNSNQPQHF. The V and J genes are TRBV25-1 and TRBJ1-5; tentatively, D is TRBD1 (5 bases). Germline values: CDR1 MGHDK, CDR2 SYGVNS. V lost 3 bases and J 0 bases, leaving 15 bases between the germline ends. The CDR3 is made up of 17 amino acids.

This clone was recorded many times. The chain joins TRBV3-1 (or the pseudogene TRBV3-2) to TRBJ2-7, with 7 positions matching TRBD1. The CDR3 contains 15 residues. CDR1 LGHDT and CDR2 YNNKEL come from the germline V gene (reference sequence). The trim removed 4 bases at V and 3 bases at J, leaving 9 bases unmatched. The CDR3 spells CASSPDPGQFYEQYF. The CDR3 DNA reads TGTGCCAGCAGCCCTGATCCGGGACAGTTCTACGAGCAGTACTTC.

The rearrangement links TRBV9 to TRBJ2-7; 14 bases line up with TRBD2. After removal of 4 bases from V and 5 bases from J, the junction contained 8 bases not matched to a gene. CDR3 length: 16 amino acids. CDR1 is SGDLS and CDR2 is YYNGEE in the germline V gene. The CDR3 coding sequence is TGTGCCAGCAGCAACCGACTAGCGGGAGGGCTAGACGAGCAGTACTTC. Its protein is CASSNRLAGGLDEQYF.

This chain connects TRBV27 to TRBJ2-7; possibly TRBD1 for D (6 bases). The germline V and J ends were trimmed by 2 bases and 0 bases, with 20 bases remaining between them. The CDR3 totals 18 residues. From germline, CDR1 is MNHEY and CDR2 SMNVEV (reference sequence). CDR3 region: CASSLADRTRGSSYEQYF. In nucleotides, the CDR3 is TGTGCCAGCAGTTTAGCCGACAGGACCAGAGGGAGCTCCTACGAGCAGTACTTC.

The CDR3 sequence is CASSFLGGANTDTQYF. CDR3 coding DNA: TGTGCCAGCAGCTTTTTAGGGGGCGCAAATACGGATACGCAGTATTTT. This rearrangement joins TRBV7-2 to TRBJ2-3, with 7 bases that match TRBD1. The CDR3 length is 16 residues. The V gene end was trimmed by 3 bases and the J gene end by 6 bases; junction bases not matched to a gene: 12. The germline gives CDR1 SGHTA, CDR2 FQGNSA.

The rearrangement joins TRBV2 to TRBJ2-3; 7 bases agree with TRBD1. Germline V gene lookup returns CDR1 SNHLY and CDR2 FYNNEI. V gave up 7 bases and J gave up 2 bases; unmatched junction bases: 6. The CDR3 extends over 14 amino acids. The CDR3 loop is CASKRQGPTDTQYF. For the CDR3, the DNA is TGTGCCAGCAAACGACAGGGTCCCACAGATACGCAGTATTTT.

The chain uses TRBV27 and TRBJ2-1, with 9 positions matching TRBD2. Losses at the gene ends were 1 base for V and 4 bases for J; bases not matched to a gene: 8. This CDR3 has 17 residues. The V gene's germline CDR1 is MNHEY and CDR2 SMNVEV (reference sequence). CDR3 sequence reads: CASSLFVAGVVYNEQFF. The CDR3 DNA reads TGTGCCAGCAGTTTATTTGTAGCGGGAGTCGTATACAATGAGCAGTTCTTC.

The chain is built from TRBV28 and TRBJ2-1; 13 positions match TRBD2. The CDR3 consists of 19 residues. The germline V gene encodes CDR1 MDHEN and CDR2 SYDVKM. The trim removed 6 bases at V and 0 bases at J, leaving 11 bases unmatched. The DNA of the CDR3 is TGTGCCAGCAGCCCCCCACTAGCGGGGGGGTTTAGCTCCTACAATGAGCAGTTCTTC. This encodes CASSPPLAGGFSSYNEQFF.

CDR3 sequence reads: CASSLIRGGPGELFF. CDR3 DNA: TGCGCCAGCAGCTTGATTAGGGGGGGCCCCGGGGAGCTGTTTTTT. The rearrangement links TRBV5-1 to TRBJ2-2, with a tentative D call TRBD2 (7 bases). The V gene's germline CDR1 is SGHRS and CDR2 YFSETQ. Between the trimmed V and J ends, which lost 1 base and 6 bases, there was a span of 13 bases. This CDR3 is built from 15 residues.